This T cell receptor beta chain was observed in a study of blood T cell repertoires in COVID-19. Repertoires were generated with immunoSEQ multiplex PCR, while TCRdb's copy carries only in-frame clones and drops some. This sample yields some 200,000 clones, of which roughly 84% are seen a single time; approximately 7.3% belongs to the top ten. J was trimmed by 1 base and V by 0 bases; bases with no gene match: 6. This CDR3 is 17 amino acids long. Germline V gene sequence: CDR1 SGDLS, CDR2 YYNGEE. Enrolled through a virtual design, the participants were between 18 and 89 years of age and came from under 30 US areas.

The chain couples TRBV9 to TRBJ2-2, with 7 bases matching TRBD2. The specimen sequenced was PBMCs or T cells enriched from blood (not recorded which). The sequence derives from a man between 25 and 39 years old in a cohort exposed to, infected with or recovered from COVID-19 (not recorded which). In DNA form, the CDR3 reads TGTGCCAGCAGCGTAGGTGGGAGGGTCCGGAACACCGGGGAGCTGTTTTTT. As protein: CASSVGGRVRNTGELFF.